This TCR beta chain originates from a study of T cell responses to AZD1222 COVID-19 vaccine. Whole-study findings and limits: Spike-specific TCR breadth rose after two AZD1222 doses, and depth rose as well.

The CDR3 is 14 amino acids. CDR1 GTSNPN and CDR2 SVGIG come from the germline V gene (reference sequence). V lost 0 bases, J lost 6 bases, and 14 bases lay in between. As to this clone: Its antigen is still unknown.

Profiled with immunoSEQ multiplex PCR; TCRdb holds only in-frame clones, not every one. The sample holds tens of thousands of clones, about 83% seen once. This TCR was sampled from an adult in good health. The specimen was peripheral blood, collected on day 0 of AZD1222 vaccination. The V gene is TRBV30, the J gene TRBJ1-2; a weak D match, TRBD1 (5 bases). Here the CDR3 DNA reads TGTGCCTGGAGTGTACGAAGCAGGGATAATGGCTACACCTTC. This encodes CAWSVRSRDNGYTF.